These 29 T cell receptor beta chains share one sample of origin, sequenced in a study of blood T cell repertoires in COVID-19. Sequenced by immunoSEQ multiplex PCR; TCRdb stores in-frame clones only, minus some. The data contain more than 70,000 clones, 85% of them seen just once; the ten biggest clones take up 3.5% to 4%. Sequencing input: peripheral blood. These receptors all come from a man in his sixties with acute or convalescent COVID-19.

This clone was seen only once. The chain couples TRBV7-8 to TRBJ1-4; TRBD1 is a possible D gene (5 bases). Trimming removed 7 bases from V and 0 bases from J, with 15 bases in between. CDR1 SGHVS and CDR2 FQNEAQ come from the germline V gene. The CDR3 has 16 residues. In DNA form, the CDR3 reads TGTGCCAGCACCAGCAGGGCCCGATCAACTAATGAAAAACTGTTTTTT. Translating it yields CASTSRARSTNEKLFF.

On this clone: This same CDR3 is encoded by further DNA sequences in the sample. J is TRBJ2-3 and V is TRBV5-6; 11 bases fit TRBD2. The CDR3 is made up of 16 amino acids. Per germline, CDR1 SGHDT and CDR2 YYEEEE. Trimming at V came to 0 bases and at J to 2 bases, leaving 2 bases not matched to a gene. CDR3 region: CASSLGLAGTTDTQYF. The CDR3 nucleotides are TGTGCCAGCAGCTTGGGACTAGCGGGGACCACAGATACGCAGTATTTT. Full variable domain (rest looked up from reference TRBV5-6 and TRBJ2-3): DAGVTQSPTHLIKTRGQQVTLRCSPKSGHDTVSWYQQALGQGPQFIFQYYEEEERQRGNFPDRFSGHQFPNYSSELNVNALLLGDSALYLCASSLGLAGTTDTQYFGPGTRLTVL.

This chain connects TRBV4-1 to TRBJ2-1, with 8 positions matching TRBD2. V lost 1 base and J lost 4; bases outside the gene matches: 12. Per the germline V gene, CDR1 is MGHRA and CDR2 is YSYEKL. The CDR3 has 18 residues. This CDR3 reads CASSQARTGSGNYNEQFF. The CDR3 coding sequence is TGCGCCAGCAGCCAAGCCAGAACTGGTAGCGGGAATTACAATGAGCAGTTCTTC.

This clone was found once. This chain connects TRBV5-4 to TRBJ2-1; D ambiguous. This CDR3 has 11 residues. CDR1 is SGHNT and CDR2 is YYREEE in the germline V gene (reference sequence). V lost 3 bases to trimming and J lost 4 bases, with 2 bases between them. CDR3 residues: CASSSYNEQFF. CDR3 sequence (DNA): TGTGCCAGCAGCTCATACAATGAGCAGTTCTTC. The whole variable domain, remainder taken from reference TRBV5-4 and TRBJ2-1, is ETGVTQSPTHLIKTRGQQVTLRCSSQSGHNTVSWYQQALGQGPQFIFQYYREEENGRGNFPPRFSGLQFPNYSSELNVNALELDDSALYLCASSSYNEQFFGPGTRLTVL.

As regards this clone: At the DNA level, this CDR3 is encoded by other sequences in the same sample as well. The chain carries TRBV5-1 and TRBJ2-2; D may be TRBD1 (5 bases). Per the germline V gene, CDR1 is SGHRS and CDR2 is YFSETQ. With 1 base removed from V and 2 bases from J, the gap between germline ends came to 6 bases. This CDR3 is built from 14 residues. The CDR3 sequence: CASSLTGNTGELFF. The CDR3 DNA reads as TGCGCCAGCAGCTTGACAGGAAACACCGGGGAGCTGTTTTTT.

This chain uses TRBV12-3 or TRBV12-4 with TRBJ1-1; tentatively, D is TRBD1 (5 bases). The CDR3 extends over 13 amino acids. With 1 base removed from V and 6 bases from J, the gap between germline ends came to 9 bases. Written as DNA, the CDR3 is TGTGCCAGCAGTTTAGGGGGGGGTTCTGAAGCTTTCTTT. Translated, it gives CASSLGGGSEAFF.

The chain employs TRBV30 and TRBJ1-1; D not certain. This CDR3 has 13 residues. Trimming took 4 bases from V and 5 from J, leaving 14 bases between them. Germline V gives CDR1 GTSNPN, CDR2 SVGIG (reference sequence). The CDR3 sequence is CAWIFGEGTEAFF. The CDR3 DNA is TGTGCCTGGATTTTCGGAGAGGGAACTGAAGCTTTCTTT.

The V call is TRBV5-1, the J call TRBJ1-4, with TRBD1 as a possible D gene (5 bases). V was trimmed by 4 bases and J by 6 bases, leaving 13 bases between them. The CDR3 runs 14 residues. Germline assignment: CDR1 SGHRS and CDR2 YFSETQ. The CDR3 DNA reads as TGCGCCAGCAGCCGCGGGGGGGAGGATGAAAAACTGTTTTTT. This translates into CASSRGGEDEKLFF.

V is TRBV5-6 and J is TRBJ1-1; 8 nucleotides line up with TRBD1. Looked up from germline, CDR1 is SGHDT and CDR2 is YYEEEE. This CDR3 is built from 14 residues. With 2 bases clipped from V and 5 bases from J, the junction kept 5 bases outside the gene matches. In DNA, the CDR3 is TGTGCCAGCAGCTTCCTACGACAGGGGACTGAAGCTTTCTTT. Amino acid sequence: CASSFLRQGTEAFF.

The chain has TRBV5-5 and TRBJ1-2, with 7 nucleotides matching TRBD1. Unmatched junction bases numbered 6, after V lost 0 bases and J lost 1 base. CDR3 length: 16 residues. CDR1 is SGHKS, CDR2 YYEKEE, per germline (reference sequence). The CDR3 loop reads CASSLEGTDFNYGYTF. CDR3 bases: TGTGCCAGCAGCTTGGAGGGGACAGATTTTAACTATGGCTACACCTTC.

The chain is built from TRBV27 and TRBJ2-1; D is unresolved. V lost 3 bases, J lost 0 bases, and 6 bases lay in between. Germline V gives CDR1 MNHEY, CDR2 SMNVEV (reference sequence). This CDR3 spans 14 amino acids. For the CDR3, the DNA is TGTGCCAGCAGTTTGGGCAGCTCCTACAATGAGCAGTTCTTC. Translated: CASSLGSSYNEQFF.

V is TRBV5-5 and J is TRBJ2-7; maybe TRBD2 (6 bases). The CDR3 is 14 amino acids. V was shortened by 0 bases and J by 3 bases, with 10 bases between the two germline ends. Germline values: CDR1 SGHKS, CDR2 YYEKEE (reference sequence). The CDR3 coding sequence is TGTGCCAGCAGCTTGGCGGCGGGGAACTACGAGCAGTACTTC. Amino acid sequence: CASSLAAGNYEQYF. Together with reference TRBV5-5 and TRBJ2-7, the CDR3 gives the full variable domain: DAGVTQSPTHLIKTRGQQVTLRCSPISGHKSVSWYQQVLGQGPQFIFQYYEKEERGRGNFPDRFSARQFPNYSSELNVNALLLGDSALYLCASSLAAGNYEQYFGPGTRLTVT.

This clone was observed a handful of times. V usage is TRBV6-2 or TRBV6-3 and J usage is TRBJ1-5; D is perhaps TRBD1 (6 bases). The CDR3 is 15 residues long. Trimming took off 4 bases at V and 1 base at J, with 11 bases between the two ends. Germline V CDR1 and CDR2: MNHEY, SVGEGT. The CDR3 region is CASSWQGSSNQPQHF. CDR3 in DNA: TGTGCCAGCAGTTGGCAGGGGTCAAGCAATCAGCCCCAGCATTTT.

The chain recombines TRBV7-2 with TRBJ2-1, with a possible D match to TRBD2 (6 bases). Germline assignment: CDR1 SGHTA and CDR2 FQGNSA. The CDR3 extends over 15 amino acids. V lost 4 bases to trimming and J lost 2 bases, with 12 bases between them. The CDR3 DNA reads TGTGCCAGCAGCTCCACGGGACTCGCCTACAATGAGCAGTTCTTC. It specifies CASSSTGLAYNEQFF.

The chain employs TRBV2 and TRBJ1-2; possible D gene TRBD1, 5 bases. Trimming stripped 5 bases from V and 8 bases from J, with 12 bases between. The CDR3 length is 12 residues. The germline V gene encodes CDR1 SNHLY and CDR2 FYNNEI. The CDR3 here is CASSPQGGGYTF. DNA of the CDR3: TGTGCCAGCAGTCCTCAGGGAGGCGGCTACACCTTC.

About this clone: An end of the junction does not agree with germline; a read error may underlie this. The J gene is TRBJ2-5, the V gene TRBV7-9, with D tentatively TRBD1 (5 bases). This CDR3 is built from 15 residues. Germline V gives CDR1 SEHNR, CDR2 FQNEAQ (reference sequence). The CDR3 is CASSLGLSAQGTQYF. In DNA, the CDR3 is TGTGCCAGCAGCTTGGGGCTGAGCGCACAAGGGACCCAGTACTTC.

Concerning this clone itself: At the DNA level, this CDR3 is encoded by other sequences in the same sample as well. Written as DNA, the CDR3 is TGTGCCAGCAGTCTCCGGGACTATGACACCGGGGAGCTGTTTTTT. It codes for CASSLRDYDTGELFF. V is TRBV3-1 (or the pseudogene TRBV3-2) and J is TRBJ2-2, with 7 bases fitting TRBD2. V lost 6 bases, J lost 3 bases, and 7 bases stayed unmatched. The CDR3 is 15 residues long. Germline CDR1 and CDR2: LGHDT and YNNKEL (reference sequence).

The rearrangement links TRBV27 to TRBJ2-3; 10 bases line up with TRBD2. The CDR3 loop spans 16 amino acids. Germline values: CDR1 MNHEY, CDR2 SMNVEV (reference sequence). J lost 5 bases, V lost 3 bases, and 8 bases had no gene match. The DNA for the CDR3 is TGTGCCAGCAGTTTCCTTAGCGGGGGGCCGGGAGATACGCAGTATTTT. Amino acids: CASSFLSGGPGDTQYF.

This clone is a singleton in its sample. The chain employs TRBV5-4 and TRBJ2-2; 11 bases match TRBD2. CDR3 size: 18 residues. V lost 4 bases, J lost 1 base, and 9 bases stayed unmatched. Looked up from germline, CDR1 is SGHNT and CDR2 is YYREEE (reference sequence). The CDR3, as DNA: TGTGCCAGCAGCAACCCCCGACTAGCGGGACTGAACACCGGGGAGCTGTTTTTT. It specifies CASSNPRLAGLNTGELFF.

The V and J genes are TRBV3-1 (or the pseudogene TRBV3-2) and TRBJ1-4; perhaps TRBD1 as D (6 bases). V lost 1 base, J lost 7 bases, and 16 bases lay in between. This CDR3 has 16 amino acids. Germline V CDR1 and CDR2: LGHDT, YNNKEL (reference sequence). The CDR3 bases are TGTGCCAGCAGCCAAGGAGGGGGGGCGGTCGGTGAAAAACTGTTTTTT. Its protein product is CASSQGGGAVGEKLFF.

The chain combines TRBV6-1 with TRBJ1-3, with 7 positions matching TRBD1. Germline V CDR1 and CDR2: MNHNS, SASEGT. Trimming took 0 bases from V and 0 from J; bases not matched to a gene: 5. The CDR3 extends over 17 amino acids. The chain's CDR3 is CASSEAAGGHSGNTIYF. CDR3 DNA: TGTGCCAGCAGTGAAGCGGCAGGGGGGCACTCTGGAAACACCATATATTTT.

The chain combines TRBV9 with TRBJ2-7; weak D call: TRBD1 (5 bases). Trimming took off 2 bases at V and 5 bases at J, with 14 bases between the two ends. CDR3 length equals 14 residues. Per germline, CDR1 SGDLS and CDR2 YYNGEE. The chain's CDR3 is CASSVQGQVNEQYF. CDR3 DNA sequence: TGTGCCAGCAGCGTTCAGGGTCAAGTTAACGAGCAGTACTTC.

The chain couples TRBV19 to TRBJ2-1, with D hard to call. The CDR3 extends over 13 amino acids. The V end was cut by 6 bases, the J end by 0 bases, with 6 bases between. Germline V lookup: CDR1 LNHDA, CDR2 SQIVND (reference sequence). The CDR3, as DNA: TGTGCCAGTAGCTGGAGCTCCTACAATGAGCAGTTCTTC. The encoded protein is CASSWSSYNEQFF.

J is TRBJ1-1 and V is TRBV9; 7 bases map to TRBD1. This CDR3 is built from 15 residues. The germline gives CDR1 SGDLS, CDR2 YYNGEE. The J segment lost 0 bases and the V segment lost 4 bases, leaving 6 bases of the junction unmatched. CDR3 in DNA: TGTGCCAGCAGCCCTCGACAGGGACTGAACACTGAAGCTTTCTTT. Translated: CASSPRQGLNTEAFF.

The chain carries TRBV4-1 and TRBJ2-1; 7 bases align to TRBD1. CDR1 and CDR2 from the germline V gene are MGHRA and YSYEKL. J was trimmed by 9 bases and V by 2 bases; bases with no gene match: 4. The CDR3 consists of 13 residues. Here the CDR3 reads CASSQLDRVEQFF. The CDR3 DNA reads TGCGCCAGCAGCCAACTTGACAGGGTTGAGCAGTTCTTC.

The rearrangement joins TRBV10-3 to TRBJ1-5; 7 bases map to TRBD1. Looked up from germline, CDR1 is ENHRY and CDR2 is SYGVKD. This CDR3 spans 15 amino acids. J gave up 2 bases and V 6 bases, and 7 bases lay outside the gene matches. CDR3 DNA: TGTGCCATCAGCTCGACAGGGCCTGGCAATCAGCCCCAGCATTTT. It specifies CAISSTGPGNQPQHF.

CDR3 bases: TGCAGCGTTGAATCGTCTAATGAAAAACTGTTTTTT. Protein: CSVESSNEKLFF. The chain couples TRBV29-1 to TRBJ1-4; no definite D call. CDR3 size: 12 residues. CDR1 is SQVTM, CDR2 ANQGSEA, per germline. Trimming removed 2 bases from V and 3 bases from J, with 4 bases in between.

The chain is built from TRBV7-2 and TRBJ1-2, with D perhaps matching TRBD1 (6 bases). The CDR3 covers 14 residues. Trimming removed 6 bases from V and 8 bases from J, with 19 bases in between. Germline CDR1 is SGHTA and CDR2 is FQGNSA. The chain's CDR3 is CASSFTLGAEGYTF. The CDR3 DNA sequence: TGTGCCAGCAGTTTCACTTTGGGGGCTGAGGGCTACACCTTC.

The V and J genes are TRBV5-8 and TRBJ2-1, with 7 bases identical to TRBD1. The CDR3 extends over 15 amino acids. Trimming removed 4 bases from V and 4 bases from J; junction bases left unmatched: 8. Per germline, CDR1 SGHTS and CDR2 YDEGEE. As DNA, the CDR3 is TGTGCCAGCAGCGCGACAGGGTTGTTTTACAATGAGCAGTTCTTC. It is translated as CASSATGLFYNEQFF.